The entry below gives a single TCR beta chain sequence along with its context. Its target is unknown. These data come from a study of T cell responses to AZD1222 COVID-19 vaccine. Study-level points and caveats: After the peak T cell response, and only then, were repertoires sampled. Two AZD1222 administrations were followed by greater Spike-specific TCR breadth and depth. Clonal diversity was possibly underestimated; the donors were predominantly white British and more often female.

TCRdb keeps only in-frame clones here, not all; method: immunoSEQ multiplex PCR. The sample holds 140,000 to 150,000 clones, around 91% seen once. In germline, CDR1 is LGHDT, CDR2 YNNKEL (reference sequence). Between the trimmed V and J ends, which lost 6 bases and 7 bases, there was a span of 10 bases. The CDR3 contains 12 residues. The chain employs TRBV3-1 (or the pseudogene TRBV3-2) and TRBJ1-5, with D maybe TRBD1 (5 bases). The source is an adult in good health. This specimen consisted of peripheral blood, obtained on day 0 of AZD1222 vaccination. CDR3 protein: CASSQGRQPQHF. Here the CDR3 DNA reads TGTGCCAGCAGTCAGGGTAGGCAGCCCCAGCATTTT.